This entry is about one T cell receptor beta chain. Its antigen is currently not known. Base qualities are not recorded, but no much larger clone differs from it by a single base. This sample was taken from a study of blood T cell repertoires in COVID-19 (dated by TCRdb to the early 2020s). Background on the whole study: Samples from collaborators originated in the United States, Italy and Spain and spanned both the acute and convalescent phases of COVID-19. Where available, HLA class I and class II types were obtained from metadata supplied by the sample provider rather than from assay-based typing. The dataset comprised deeply sampled blood TCRbeta repertoires from subjects exposed to, actively infected with, or recovered from COVID-19. The sample metadata nearly always contained a de-identified subject ID, COVID-19 status, age in years and sex. The material from the prospective study consisted of cDNA or gDNA derived from T cells, B-cell-depleted T cells, or PBMCs. Samples were obtained from the ongoing ImmuneRACE study (first 160 participants) and from about 1,300 subjects provided by 6 global collaborators. The repertoires were released in a freely available public database meant as a resource for research on the immune response to SARS-CoV-2.

TCRbeta CDR3 regions were amplified from genomic DNA using the immunoSEQ Assay, a bias-controlled multiplex PCR. For the original study's pipeline: Nucleated cell counts per sample were estimated from amplification of reference gene primers within the assay. Sequence reads were collapsed and filtered to measure the absolute abundance of every unique TCRbeta CDR3 rearrangement. Productive Simpson clonality was computed per sample as the square root of Simpson's diversity index over productive rearrangements. TCRdb took over this immuneACCESS table, retaining in-frame rearrangements with V and J assigned. Such tables are incomplete; in checked studies, under half of the missing clones stem from an unresolved V gene, and the remainder is unexplained. From that table come the V and J calls and clone size; the DNA was used to work out D and trimming. The sample yields more than 150,000 clones; approximately 85% were counted once. The ten largest clones take up 7.5% to 10% of the sample.

Collaborating institutions collected whole blood in K2EDTA tubes following their own protocols. For TCRbeta analysis, collaborator samples were shipped as frozen whole blood, as isolated PBMCs, or as DNA extracted from either sample type. The research as a whole found: How much clinical and demographic metadata was included differed by source and by participant, and the metadata was provided uncurated.

The sequencing sample was made of peripheral blood. This TCR came from a woman aged 80 or over with acute or convalescent COVID-19.

CDR3 sequence: CASSWGPENTIYF. In nucleotide form, the sequence is TGTGCCAGCAGCTGGGGGCCTGAAAACACCATATATTTT. The V and J genes are TRBV7-9 and TRBJ1-3; TRBD1 could be the D gene, as 6 bases match. The germline V gene (reference sequence) sets CDR1 to SEHNR and CDR2 to FQNEAQ. Relative to germline, V is 4 bases shorter and J is 6 bases shorter, with 10 bases between their ends. The CDR3 goes from the cysteine to the phenylalanine over 13 residues. CDR3 DNA is the only sequence kept; it has 39 bases, read in frame from the first base.